This TCR beta chain was captured in a study of shared clonotypes between healthy human individuals. Healthy HIV-negative adults with no recent acute infections or vaccinations were recruited as donors. Concerning this clone itself: Its matching antigen is unknown.

Study outcomes and limitations: The sampled material consisted only of blood, and tissue repertoires are likely to differ.

Germline V gene data show CDR1 as MNHEY and CDR2 as SMNVEV (reference sequence). The CDR3 runs 14 residues. With 6 bases removed from V and 0 bases from J, the gap between germline ends came to 11 bases. A deep-level run was used for the assay. Sequencing was performed with immunoSEQ multiplex PCR; in TCRdb, only in-frame clones are kept and a portion is missing. In the table there are about 2.3 million clones, more than 85% of which are singletons. Sequenced input: naive CD4+ T cells from PBMCs. Subset defined: CD45RA+ positively selected. The chain is built from TRBV27 and TRBJ1-2; no firm D call. This sequence was found in a man between 18 and 29 years old in good health. Some clones in this sample may be carry-over from other donors' samples. The CDR3 DNA reads as TGTGCCAGCAGACCCGCGGGCGCTAACTATGGCTACACCTTC. Amino acid sequence: CASRPAGANYGYTF.